The present T cell receptor (beta chain) was sequenced within a study of T-cell memory formation after mild COVID-19. MiXCR was run by TCRdb on the 5' RACE reads, yielding one entry per CDR3 protein. The sample lists 500,000 to 550,000 distinct CDR3 sequences, just over 20% occurring once. Overall study findings and caveats: Shrinking CD4+ clones were chiefly CM and EM; CD8+ ones were chiefly EMRA. Still unconfirmed is whether the second-wave clones peaking on day 37 recognized SARS-CoV-2. That cross-reactive memory joined was suggested by some responding clones appearing in pre-infection memory.

Germline V gives CDR1 SGHNT, CDR2 YYREEE (reference sequence). V lost 0 bases and J 0 bases, leaving 12 bases between the germline ends. This CDR3 has 17 residues. Details on this clonotype: The antigen is unknown.

Sequencing was performed on PBMCs or a T cell subset sorted from them (not recorded which). The TCR was taken from an adult woman who had mild COVID-19 (a few samples of this study predate the infection). Cell type and time point are not known. The rearrangement uses TRBV5-4 and TRBJ2-2, with D tentatively TRBD1 or TRBD2 (6 bases each). CDR3 nucleotides: TGTGCCAGCAGCTTGGGGGGGGCAAACGCGAACACCGGGGAGCTGTTTTTT. Protein: CASSLGGANANTGELFF.